The present T cell receptor beta chain was sequenced within a study of identical twins (TCRdb year 2016). Background for the entire study: To test whether fetal clonotypes persist, the study used deep sequencing on TCR alpha and beta repertoires from monozygotic twins, unrelated adults of various ages, and cord blood. To rule out contamination, the twin experiments were replicated at different times with different library preparation protocols. What the authors observed across the whole study: Recombination models systematically underestimated out-of-frame TCR alpha sharing in monozygotic twins but agreed with sharing between unrelated individuals. Compared with coincidental sharing between unrelated individuals, an excess of low generation-probability sequences was observed among out-of-frame TCR alpha sequences shared between twins. Fewer insertions were carried by abundant cord blood beta clonotypes; a weaker similar trend was observed in young adult naive repertoires, while no such trend was observed in memory repertoires. A weaker excess of twin sharing was found in beta out-of-frame sequences because the signal-to-noise ratio was lowered by fewer shared sequences. Invariant T cells such as MAIT and iNKT could partly confound zero-insertion analyses, though diverse VJ usage argued against this for most clonotypes. Because the same donors could not be followed over many years, the conclusions relied on cross-sectional statistical analysis.

Libraries were prepared through 5' RACE. Sequencing was performed on an Illumina HiSeq 2000. Template switching added a universal primer binding site, and the final cDNA carried a unique molecular identifier that allowed TCR cDNA molecules to be counted accurately. Specific primers in the conserved constant-segment region were used to synthesize first-strand cDNA for the TCR alpha and beta chains. To control for contamination, each cDNA library was double barcoded with a SMART-Mk sample barcode plus Illumina barcodes. TruSeq adapter sequences, together with Illumina sample barcodes, were added in two successive PCR steps. TCR alpha and beta cDNA libraries were sequenced on the Illumina HiSeq platform with custom primers. On the study's bioinformatics: MiGEC processed the raw reads to extract unique molecular identifiers, while MiXCR was used to determine the CDR3 positions. Recombination models were inferred per individual with the repgenHMM and IGoR tools using an EM algorithm. The analysis of shared clonotypes was done with the tcR package in R, with sharing normalized by the product of cloneset sizes. To study raw recombination without the effects of thymic and clonal selection, out-of-frame nonproductive sequences were analyzed. TCRdb reanalyzed the raw reads on its own, using fastp at Q25 for trimming and MiXCR for clone calling, and kept in-frame beta chains. Rows are unified per CDR3 protein, each entry keeping the most common DNA and genes. None of the V and J calls come from the authors' own analysis; TCRdb made them. The sample table records hundreds of thousands of distinct CDR3 sequences; 15% to 20% of these occur just once. The top ten hold around 12% of the sample.

As regards this clonotype: No antigen is known for it. Base-call qualities are not available, and no considerably larger clone is one nucleotide away.

The CDR3 runs 13 residues from the cysteine to the phenylalanine. The retained sequence is limited to the CDR3, 39 bases, with the frame set at the first base. The junction shows trimming of 10 bases on V and 11 bases on J, and the gene matches do not reach 13 bases of it. Every donor in the study was a healthy Caucasian. The twin cohort consisted of three pairs of female monozygotic twins, all aged roughly 18 to 29 years. Peripheral blood mononuclear cells were used as the source from which RNA for TCR libraries was isolated. The sample was also reused in another study, on T cells expressing NK-cell markers. Per the second study: Under ten donors provided sorted CD3+CD56+NKG2C+, CD3+CD56+NKG2C- and CD3+CD56-NKG2C+ T-cell subsets, whose TCR beta-chain repertoires were profiled. Among the eight sequenced donors, only one was HCMV-seronegative, while the other seven were HCMV-seropositive. In several experiments an anti-gammadeltaTCR antibody was added to restrict sorting to alphabetaTCR-expressing T cells. In roughly 6 donors, the dominant CD3+CD56+NKG2C+ clonotypes were found to rank among the top 10 CD8+ clonotypes and to make up roughly 1.0-7.0% of CD8+ T cells. Those dominant clonotypes were again the most abundant among CD3+CD56-NKG2C+ cells in a few donors, at about 25-65%. It remained unclear whether the expanded NKG2C-expressing T cell clones were specific for HCMV antigens. Randomly selected healthy volunteers, three men and five women, were used as the eight sequenced donors. To determine HCMV serostatus, a commercial ELISA kit was used to detect HCMV-specific IgG in serum. For roughly 6 donors, bulk peripheral blood T-cell repertoires were also sequenced from unsorted PBMC. MIGEC was used to demultiplex reads and group reads by UMI, and MiTCR was used to assemble and quantify clonotypes. To exclude erroneous sequences, any TCR cDNA sequence not supported by at least two reads was discarded. Downstream repertoire analysis used the tcR package, and clonotypes were matched across fractions by CDR3 nucleotide sequence plus V segment. VDJmatch was used to annotate antigen specificity against VDJdb, with one amino acid substitution in CDR3 allowed.

The clonotype comes from a woman aged 18-30 years in good health. The sample consisted of PBMCs. Recombination joined TRBV12-3 or TRBV12-4 with TRBJ2-1, with 8 central nucleotides matching TRBD2. The CDR3 has the sequence CATFREGSFKQFF. Here is the DNA: TGTGCCACCTTTCGGGAGGGGTCGTTTAAGCAGTTCTTC.